The 18 T cell receptor beta chains listed next were all sequenced from one sample in a study of vaccination effects on CD4 cells after COVID-19. Profiling relied on immunoSEQ multiplex PCR, and the TCRdb table lists in-frame clones only, not all of them. The data contain more than 30,000 clones, roughly 79% of them singletons. No antigens are known for them. Cultured cells yielded isolated CD4+ T cells after less than 11 days. This specimen consisted of CD4+ T cells from PBMCs cultured without peptide, obtained before COVID-19 vaccination. These receptors were taken from a human donor who received a COVID-19 vaccine.

The chain couples TRBV2 to TRBJ2-1; 12 bases map to TRBD2. The length of the CDR3 is 21 residues. Germline lookup yields CDR1 SNHLY and CDR2 FYNNEI. J lost 0 bases, V lost 6 bases, and 18 bases had no gene match. This chain's CDR3 is CASSIPLGTSGFRSSYNEQFF. The CDR3 DNA follows: TGTGCCAGCAGCATACCTTTAGGGACTAGCGGGTTCCGAAGCTCCTACAATGAGCAGTTCTTC.

The DNA for the CDR3 is TGTGCCTGGAGGGTCCCGGGACTAGCGATCACCGGGGAGCTGTTTTTT. Translating it yields CAWRVPGLAITGELFF. The chain uses TRBV30 and TRBJ2-2; 10 nucleotides match TRBD2. The CDR3 runs to 16 residues. Germline V gene data show CDR1 as GTSNPN and CDR2 as SVGIG (reference sequence). J was trimmed by 4 bases and V by 3 bases; bases with no gene match: 8.

The count of this clone is one. This chain connects TRBV6-2 or TRBV6-3 to TRBJ1-2; D not resolved. Germline V CDR1 and CDR2: MNHEY, SVGEGT. This CDR3 is 14 amino acids long. Trimming left V 0 bases short and J 4 bases short, with 9 bases between. This CDR3 reads CASSYSIFLYGYTF. CDR3 DNA: TGTGCCAGCAGTTACTCGATCTTCCTCTATGGCTACACCTTC.

V gene TRBV5-4 combines with J gene TRBJ2-1; no definite D call. The CDR3 is made up of 11 amino acids. Germline V gene sequence: CDR1 SGHNT, CDR2 YYREEE (reference sequence). V was shortened by 4 bases and J by 5 bases, with 4 bases between the two germline ends. CDR3 amino acids: CASSVHNEQFF. DNA of the CDR3: TGTGCCAGCAGCGTACACAATGAGCAGTTCTTC.

The chain combines TRBV12-3 or TRBV12-4 with TRBJ1-2; tentative D call: TRBD1 (6 bases). The CDR3 loop spans 13 amino acids. Trimming cost V 6 bases and J 8 bases, with 16 bases left between them. As DNA, the CDR3 is TGTGCCAGCAGCCCAACGGGGGCTTCGGGCTACACCTTC. Translating gives CASSPTGASGYTF.

The chain is built from TRBV7-2 and TRBJ2-7, with 8 bases fitting TRBD1. Germline trimming cut 5 bases from V and 5 bases from J; bases unmatched to any gene: 8. This CDR3 region has 14 residues. CDR1 SGHTA and CDR2 FQGNSA come from the germline V gene. CDR3 amino acids: CASSPRTGRHEQYF. CDR3 nucleotide sequence: TGTGCCAGCAGCCCGAGGACAGGGCGCCACGAGCAGTACTTC.

This clone was picked up one time. The V and J genes are TRBV11-2 and TRBJ2-1, with TRBD2 as a possible D gene (6 bases). The ends were cut back, 3 bases at V and 2 bases at J, with 17 bases in the middle. CDR3 size: 17 residues. CDR1 and CDR2 from the germline V gene are SGHAT and FQNNGV. In nucleotides, the CDR3 is TGTGCCAGCAGCTTGGGCCTCCGCGGGGCCCCCTACAATGAGCAGTTCTTC. Translated: CASSLGLRGAPYNEQFF.

The V gene is TRBV6-5, the J gene TRBJ1-2; maybe TRBD1 (5 bases). The germline CDR1 and CDR2 sequences are MNHEY and SVGAGI. CDR3 length: 14 amino acids. V lost 6 bases and J lost 3, with 14 bases in between. The CDR3 is CASRGMTVYYGYTF. In DNA form, the CDR3 reads TGTGCCAGCAGGGGCATGACAGTATACTATGGCTACACCTTC.

Note on this clone: One end of the junction varies from germline; a read error may be responsible. The rearrangement joins TRBV7-7 to TRBJ2-1; D assignment may be TRBD1 or TRBD2 (5 bases each). Germline V gives CDR1 SSHAT, CDR2 FNYEAQ (reference sequence). This CDR3 is built from 16 residues. The chain's CDR3 is CASSWGRGTSYNEQFF. CDR3 sequence (DNA): TGTGCTAGCAGCTGGGGCCGGGGAACCTCCTACAATGAGCAGTTCTTC. The full variable domain, rest sourced from reference TRBV7-7 and TRBJ2-1, is GAGVSQSPRYKVTKRGQDVTLRCDPISSHATLYWYQQALGQGPEFLTYFNYEAQPDKSGLPSDRFSAERPEGSISTLTIQRTEQRDSAMYRCASSWGRGTSYNEQFFGPGTRLTVL.

This clone showed up just once. The genes are TRBV6-5 and TRBJ2-7, with 8 bases identical to TRBD1. Germline values: CDR1 MNHEY, CDR2 SVGAGI. The V segment lost 6 bases and the J segment 5 bases; nucleotides outside the gene matches: 9. CDR3 length: 14 residues. Here the CDR3 DNA reads TGTGCCAGCAGAAGACAGGGGTTCATGGACGAGCAGTACTTC. Its protein is CASRRQGFMDEQYF.

V usage is TRBV19 and J usage is TRBJ1-1; D is undetermined. Per the germline V gene, CDR1 is LNHDA and CDR2 is SQIVND (reference sequence). This CDR3 region has 13 residues. Between the trimmed V and J ends, which lost 1 base and 1 base, there was a span of 4 bases. The CDR3 DNA is TGTGCCAGTAGTATAGGGGAGAACACTGAAGCTTTCTTT. This gives the protein CASSIGENTEAFF.

The sample holds a few counts of this clone. The V gene is TRBV5-1, the J gene TRBJ1-1; 7 bases agree with TRBD1. The CDR3 consists of 14 residues. V shed 4 bases and J 5 bases; nucleotides not matched to a gene: 8. The germline gives CDR1 SGHRS, CDR2 YFSETQ. CDR3 region: CASSPLEGATEAFF. For the CDR3, the DNA is TGCGCCAGCAGCCCACTCGAGGGGGCGACTGAAGCTTTCTTT.

The chain carries TRBV7-2 and TRBJ2-5; a possible D gene is TRBD2 (5 bases). The CDR3 sequence is 13 residues long. In germline, CDR1 is SGHTA, CDR2 FQGNSA. Trimming pared 3 bases from V and 5 bases from J, leaving 10 bases between. The DNA for the CDR3 is TGTGCCAGCAGCTTTTGGCCGGGGGAGACCCAGTACTTC. The encoded protein is CASSFWPGETQYF.

This clone was counted between two and nine times. The rearrangement uses TRBV6-1 and TRBJ1-5; no reliable D call. The CDR3 is made up of 14 amino acids. Germline CDR1 is MNHNS and CDR2 is SASEGT. V lost 7 bases and J lost 1, with 11 bases in between. This CDR3 is CASTSTGSNQPQHF. Written as DNA, the CDR3 is TGTGCCAGCACCTCGACGGGGAGCAATCAGCCCCAGCATTTT.

J is TRBJ1-2 and V is TRBV30; D may be TRBD1 (5 bases). There are 13 residues in the CDR3. Between the trimmed V and J ends, which lost 3 bases and 8 bases, there was a span of 16 bases. CDR1 is GTSNPN and CDR2 is SVGIG in the germline V gene (reference sequence). CDR3 nucleotides: TGTGCCTGGAGACAGGCGTCCACCCGCGGCTACACCTTC. It is translated as CAWRQASTRGYTF.

The rearrangement uses TRBV6-5 and TRBJ1-5; D uncertain. Trimming cost V 3 bases and J 0 bases, with 9 bases left between them. CDR1 is MNHEY, CDR2 SVGAGI, per germline. The CDR3 totals 15 residues. CDR3 sequence (DNA): TGTGCCAGCAGTTATAACAGATATAGCAATCAGCCCCAGCATTTT. Translating gives CASSYNRYSNQPQHF.

In its sample, this clone was seen once. This sequence joins TRBV6-5 and TRBJ2-7; D may be TRBD2 (6 bases). Trimming removed 7 bases from V and 3 bases from J, with 16 bases in between. The CDR3 runs 14 residues. The V gene's germline CDR1 is MNHEY and CDR2 SVGAGI. CDR3 DNA: TGTGCCAGCACCCCGGAGGGGCCTGGCTACGAGCAGTACTTC. It encodes CASTPEGPGYEQYF.

CDR3 residues: CASRDGPLKNYGYTF. The DNA for the CDR3 is TGTGCCAGCAGAGACGGCCCCCTAAAGAACTATGGCTACACCTTC. J is TRBJ1-2 and V is TRBV2; D ambiguous. The V and J ends lost 6 bases and 2 bases respectively, with 16 bases between them. Looked up from germline, CDR1 is SNHLY and CDR2 is FYNNEI. CDR3 length equals 15 residues.